This T cell receptor (beta chain) comes out of a study of T cell clonality in common variable immunodeficiency. The method was immunoSEQ multiplex PCR; TCRdb's version includes in-frame clones alone and lacks a portion of them. This table holds some 33,000 clones with no singletons; the top ten claim approximately 3.9%. This clone has ten or more counts. The CDR3 end falls 3 residues outside the read, so it is completed with the germline J gene. V shed 0 bases and J shed 3 bases, with 15 bases lying between them. The CDR3 sequence is 16 residues long. Germline V gene lookup returns CDR1 SGHRS and CDR2 YFSETQ.

The TCR originated in a person between 18 and 75 years old in good health. The rearrangement uses TRBV5-1 and TRBJ1-2; D may be TRBD1 (6 bases). Material: peripheral blood mononuclear cells. CDR3 DNA (partial): TGCGCCAGCAGCTTGGTTCGAGGGGGACGGGACTATGGC. It yields the protein CASSLVRGGRDYG. The whole CDR3 region reads CASSLVRGGRDYGYTF.